These 18 T cell receptor beta chains were sequenced from one sample in a study of Ad26.COV2.S vaccination and SARS-CoV-2 variants. Method: immunoSEQ multiplex PCR; TCRdb's copy keeps in-frame clones and lacks some. The table records about 680,000 clones, approximately 88% of them present only once. Noted treatment: over 15 received Ad26.COV2.S at low or high dose, single or two shots; a few received placebo; per-sample allocation not given. Day 63 after the first vaccine or placebo injection was the time point for sampling. This specimen consisted of peripheral blood, obtained in a trial of Ad26.COV2.S vaccine versus placebo. These receptors were taken from a person between 18 and 65 years old who received the Ad26.COV2.S COVID-19 vaccine or a placebo.

V usage is TRBV6-2 or TRBV6-3 and J usage is TRBJ2-7, with 11 nucleotides matching TRBD1. V trimming: 2 bases; J trimming: 3 bases; junction bases outside the gene matches: 6. CDR3 length equals 16 residues. Germline lookup yields CDR1 MNHEY and CDR2 SVGEGT. CDR3 sequence (DNA): TGTGCCAGCAGTTACCACTCCGGGACAGGGGGCTACGAGCAGTACTTC. This codes for CASSYHSGTGGYEQYF.

The V and J genes are TRBV3-1 (or the pseudogene TRBV3-2) and TRBJ2-1, with D possibly TRBD1 on 5 matching bases. V lost 2 bases, J lost 2 bases, and 10 bases lay in between. Germline V lookup: CDR1 LGHDT, CDR2 YNNKEL (reference sequence). This CDR3 has 15 amino acids. The DNA of the CDR3 is TGTGCCAGCAGCCAACTGACAGACCCCTACAATGAGCAGTTCTTC. The encoded protein is CASSQLTDPYNEQFF.

The chain has TRBV19 and TRBJ2-6; D is perhaps TRBD1 or TRBD2 (5 bases each). Germline V CDR1 and CDR2: LNHDA, SQIVND (reference sequence). The CDR3 totals 17 residues. V gave up 3 bases and J gave up 0 bases, with 12 bases separating them. The CDR3 bases are TGTGCCAGTAGTATGGGGACGGTCGGCTCTGGGGCCAACGTCCTGACTTTC. Amino acids: CASSMGTVGSGANVLTF.

V is TRBV7-9 and J is TRBJ2-2; TRBD1 might be the D (5 bases). V was trimmed by 5 bases and J by 7 bases, leaving 14 bases between them. The germline gives CDR1 SEHNR, CDR2 FQNEAQ (reference sequence). This CDR3 has 14 amino acids. The CDR3 region is CASSVETVVGELFF. The CDR3 region has the DNA TGTGCCAGCAGCGTAGAGACAGTGGTCGGGGAGCTGTTTTTT.

The rearrangement links TRBV4-3 to TRBJ2-2; TRBD1 matches at 10 bases. CDR1 and CDR2 (germline): LGHNA, YSLEER. The CDR3 has 16 residues. V trimming: 1 base; J trimming: 3 bases; junction bases outside the gene matches: 2. The CDR3, as DNA: TGCGCCAGCAGCCAAGGGGACAGGGGTGACACCGGGGAGCTGTTTTTT. This codes for CASSQGDRGDTGELFF.

V gene TRBV6-2 or TRBV6-3 combines with J gene TRBJ1-6, with D unclear. CDR1 is MNHEY, CDR2 SVGEGT, per germline. V was pared by 3 bases and J by 0 bases, with 9 bases between. The CDR3 totals 16 residues. The CDR3 sequence is CASSYVGSSYNSPLHF. CDR3 coding DNA: TGTGCCAGCAGTTATGTGGGCAGCTCCTATAATTCACCCCTCCACTTT.

Concerning this clone itself: The same CDR3 arises from other DNA sequences in this sample as well. The rearrangement uses TRBV14 and TRBJ2-7, with D unclear. The length of the CDR3 is 15 residues. CDR1 is SGHDN, CDR2 FVKESK, per germline. The V gene lost 0 bases and the J gene lost 0 bases, with 9 bases spanning the gap. CDR3 sequence: CASSQEVGSSYEQYF. The DNA of the CDR3 is TGTGCCAGCAGCCAAGAGGTGGGAAGCTCCTACGAGCAGTACTTC.

The chain links TRBV29-1 to TRBJ1-1, with 7 bases aligning to TRBD1. V trimming: 7 bases; J trimming: 0 bases; junction bases outside the gene matches: 2. In germline, CDR1 is SQVTM, CDR2 ANQGSEA. The CDR3 covers 12 residues. Here the CDR3 reads CSGGQMNTEAFF. Written as DNA, the CDR3 is TGCAGCGGGGGACAGATGAACACTGAAGCTTTCTTT.

In its sample, this clone was seen a few times. The chain employs TRBV30 and TRBJ1-2, with TRBD1 matching over 7 bases. The trim removed 6 bases at V and 4 bases at J, leaving 8 bases unmatched. CDR1 is GTSNPN, CDR2 SVGIG, per germline (reference sequence). The CDR3 spans 13 residues. CDR3 DNA sequence: TGTGCCTGCCGAAAGGACAGGCCCTATGGCTACACCTTC. Amino acid sequence: CACRKDRPYGYTF.

J is TRBJ1-1 and V is TRBV3-1 (or the pseudogene TRBV3-2), with D perhaps TRBD1 (5 bases). Germline V gene sequence: CDR1 LGHDT, CDR2 YNNKEL (reference sequence). The CDR3 totals 14 residues. The CDR3 here is CASGAGIMNTEAFF. DNA of the CDR3: TGTGCTAGTGGAGCAGGGATCATGAACACTGAAGCTTTCTTT.

This clone was recorded a few times. The V gene is TRBV19, the J gene TRBJ1-5; D perhaps matches TRBD1 (5 bases). CDR3 length: 15 residues. Germline assignment: CDR1 LNHDA and CDR2 SQIVND (reference sequence). The V end lost 6 bases, the J end lost 0 bases, and 12 bases lay between the germline ends. The CDR3 spells CASSPLRGSNQPQHF. The CDR3 DNA sequence: TGTGCCAGTAGCCCCTTAAGGGGTAGCAATCAGCCCCAGCATTTT.

J is TRBJ1-5 and V is TRBV30; D is possibly TRBD1 (6 bases). This CDR3 has 13 amino acids. Between the trimmed V and J ends, which lost 4 bases and 4 bases, there was a span of 11 bases. Germline values: CDR1 GTSNPN, CDR2 SVGIG (reference sequence). As DNA, the CDR3 is TGTGCCTGGAATGCAGGGGCAAATCAGCCCCAGCATTTT. This gives the protein CAWNAGANQPQHF.

The genes are TRBV20-1 and TRBJ2-2; 7 bases are shared with TRBD2. The V and J ends lost 4 bases and 6 bases, in that order; junction bases with no gene match: 8. Per the germline V gene, CDR1 is DFQATT and CDR2 is SNEGSKA (reference sequence). The CDR3 length is 14 residues. DNA for the CDR3: TGCAGTGCTAATGAGGGAGGGCCCGCCGGGGAGCTGTTTTTT. It translates to CSANEGGPAGELFF.

This chain joins TRBV6-5 and TRBJ1-3; 7 positions agree with TRBD1. Germline V gives CDR1 MNHEY, CDR2 SVGAGI. J gave up 0 bases and V 6 bases, and 2 bases lay outside the gene matches. CDR3 length: 14 amino acids. CDR3 loop: CASRQGLSGNTIYF. The DNA for the CDR3 is TGTGCCAGCAGACAGGGGCTCTCTGGAAACACCATATATTTT.

The CDR3 nucleotides read TGCAGCGTTGTGGCAGGCCCAGATACGCAGTATTTT. Its translation is CSVVAGPDTQYF. This chain links TRBV29-1 with TRBJ2-3; D is undetermined. Deletions cut 4 bases from V and 4 bases from J, with 9 bases between. CDR1 is SQVTM and CDR2 is ANQGSEA in the germline V gene. The length of the CDR3 is 12 residues.

This rearrangement joins TRBV2 to TRBJ1-3; 9 bases agree with TRBD1. CDR1 is SNHLY, CDR2 FYNNEI, per germline. The trim removed 6 bases at V and 0 bases at J, leaving 3 bases unmatched. CDR3 length equals 15 residues. As DNA, the CDR3 is TGTGCCAGCAGAGAGACAGGGGGCTCTGGAAACACCATATATTTT. Its protein is CASRETGGSGNTIYF.

The chain joins TRBV4-3 to TRBJ2-3, with D perhaps matching TRBD1 or TRBD2 (5 bases each). The CDR3 sequence is 17 residues long. Deletions cut 0 bases from V and 2 bases from J, with 15 bases between. Germline CDR1 and CDR2: LGHNA and YSLEER. The CDR3 nucleotides are TGCGCCAGCAGCCAAGATGGTTCCGGGGCGGCCACAGATACGCAGTATTTT. It specifies CASSQDGSGAATDTQYF.

Worth noting for this clone: Other DNA sequences within the sample encode an identical CDR3. The chain employs TRBV18 and TRBJ1-2, with 7 bases aligning to TRBD1. V lost 0 bases, J lost 5 bases, and 6 bases stayed unmatched. The CDR3 is 15 amino acids. Germline V gives CDR1 KGHSH, CDR2 LQKENI. DNA of the CDR3: TGTGCCAGCTCACCACCGGGGACAGTCCCTTATGGCTACACCTTC. Its translation: CASSPPGTVPYGYTF.